This TCR beta chain was profiled in a study of cytomegalovirus exposure and HLA in healthy donors. This clone was counted once. Its antigen is unknown. General study points: The study found most TCR sequences rare, yet found some public TCRs in many donors. Among immune exposure information, only CMV serostatus was available. A later analysis reportedly found that, within productive TCRs, an Asian-associated ancestry cluster had fewer N-insertions than the mean observed across the roughly 670 donors. Later, an analysis showed that TCR beta chains associated with HLA were more clonally expanded than others that were equally common.

With V trimmed by 2 bases and J by 2 bases, 2 bases remained unmatched. Germline V gene lookup returns CDR1 SGHVS and CDR2 FQNEAQ. CDR3 length equals 15 residues. The PCR ran on 60 Vbeta and 13 Jbeta primers. This table comes from immunoSEQ multiplex PCR, and its TCRdb copy is limited to in-frame clones, with some not included. Among roughly 180,000 clones listed, around 80% were seen once. Specimen: PBMCs. This TCR was sampled from a man in his forties or fifties in good health and CMV-seronegative. The chain couples TRBV7-8 to TRBJ1-3, with 8 bases matching TRBD1. CDR3 region: CASSLSGQAGNTIYF. The CDR3 nucleotides are TGTGCCAGCAGCTTATCGGGACAGGCTGGAAACACCATATATTTT.